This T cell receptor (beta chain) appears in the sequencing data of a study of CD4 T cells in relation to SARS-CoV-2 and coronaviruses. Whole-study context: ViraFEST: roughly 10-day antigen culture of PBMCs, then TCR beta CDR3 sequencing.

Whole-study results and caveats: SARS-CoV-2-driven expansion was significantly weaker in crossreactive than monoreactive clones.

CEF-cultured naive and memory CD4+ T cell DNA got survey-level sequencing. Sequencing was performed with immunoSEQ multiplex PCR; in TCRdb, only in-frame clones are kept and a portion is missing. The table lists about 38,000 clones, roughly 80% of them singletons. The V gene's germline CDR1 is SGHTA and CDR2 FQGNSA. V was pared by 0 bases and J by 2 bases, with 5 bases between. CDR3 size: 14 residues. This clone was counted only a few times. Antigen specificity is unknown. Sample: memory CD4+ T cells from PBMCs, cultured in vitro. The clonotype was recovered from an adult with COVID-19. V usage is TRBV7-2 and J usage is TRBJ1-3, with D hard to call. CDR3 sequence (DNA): TGTGCCAGCAGCTTAGCAGTAGCTGGAAACACCATATATTTT. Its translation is CASSLAVAGNTIYF.